The T cell receptor (beta chain) described here comes from a study of molecular identifiers for immune sequencing clone quantification (dated by TCRdb to about 2018). Concerning the study at large: For a replicate experiment, RNA from around 20,000 or 99,000 naive CD8 T cells was divided into five aliquots, and four of the five aliquots were sequenced. The study was a methods study using CD8 T cells to benchmark molecular-identifier clustering-based TCR repertoire sequencing (MIDCIRS) and TCR RNA copy counting.

Library creation used PCR. Instrument used: Illumina HiSeq 4000. Preparation of bulk TCR libraries followed a previously described approach, with the TCR primers listed in Table S5. Total RNA was purified with the Qiagen AllPrep DNA/RNA kit. Before analysis, reads from multiple sequencing runs of one library were combined. Processing in the source paper ran as follows. Reads were retained only if their TCR constant sequence matched exactly, and those retained reads were trimmed to 150 nt and grouped according to their 12-nt molecular barcodes. Reads within each barcode group were sub-clustered using a 15% Levenshtein threshold, and quality-weighted consensus sequences were constructed for each RNA molecule. Non-functional sequences were excluded, and lower-count sequences lying one edit away from another sequence were also excluded. Based on fitting two negative binomial distributions, any barcode sub-cluster with under 20% of the maximum read count was discarded. TCRdb reprocessing: public reads trimmed at Q25 with fastp, clones called with MiXCR, in-frame beta chains kept. A single entry per CDR3 protein holds the most common genes and DNA from its merged rows. The V and J calls and clone size are TCRdb's, not the authors'. The sample records roughly 320,000 distinct CDR3 sequences, around a fifth of which are singletons. 0.75% to 0.85% of the sample is in the top ten clones.

Naive CD8 T cell libraries were made from 20,000 to 1,000,000 sorted cells using 10%, 30% or 50% of purified RNA. Naive CD8 T cells were FACS-sorted as CD8+CD4-CCR7+CD45RA+ on a BD FACSAria II into RLT Plus buffer. Roughly 10 TCR copies' worth of Jurkat RNA were spiked into roughly 17,000-1,100,000 naive CD8 T cell samples to test detection sensitivity. Enrichment of CD8 T cells was performed with RosetteSep CD8+ T Cell Enrichment Cocktail and Ficoll-Paque, after which ACK red cell lysis was carried out. Germline trimming amounts to 4 bases on V and 6 bases on J, with 8 as the count of junction bases outside the gene matches. The CDR3 measures 13 amino acids from cysteine to phenylalanine. Of all the DNA, just the CDR3 is kept, 39 bases in frame from base 1. According to the germline V gene, CDR1 reads SQVTM and CDR2 reads ANQGSEA. The study at large found these results: Spiked-in Jurkat TCR RNA equal to a single cell's worth was reported to be detectable even within 1,100,000 naive CD8 T cells. The naive libraries included spiked-in Jurkat TCR RNA (10 copies' worth), and this Jurkat TCR RNA is not part of the donor repertoire. When barcode sub-clustering was left out, chimeric consensus sequences inflated TCR diversity, with chimeras reaching as high as 47%. About 2.9 recovered TCR RNA copies per cell were obtained by modeling, versus approximately 10 by digital PCR, implying a capture efficiency of 25% to 35%. In CMV-specific effector cells, clones with more than 20 RNA copies contained over 99% of molecules, whereas in naive cells such clones contained under 1% of molecules. Identical TCR molecules sharing a barcode could cause highly expanded clone sizes to be underestimated.

In its sample, this clonotype was seen many times. The antigen this receptor binds is unknown. Base quality data are lacking; no much larger clone is found one base away. This clonotype originated in a human donor in good health. Some libraries in this study had Jurkat cell RNA spiked in. The sequencing input was naive CD8+ T cells from blood, with Jurkat cell RNA spiked in. This specimen's cell subset or site label, per the study, means: FACS-sorted CD8+CD4-CCR7+CD45RA+ naive T cells. The V gene is TRBV29-1 and the J gene is TRBJ2-7; TRBD1 fits 8 bases in the junction. The DNA reads as follows: TGCAGCGTTGCAGGACAGGGACCCGGCGAGCAGTACTTC. This translates into CSVAGQGPGEQYF.